The 16 T cell receptor beta chains presented below share a single source sample, sequenced in a study of chemoradiotherapy in HPV16-positive cancers. Assay: immunoSEQ multiplex PCR; the TCRdb copy retains only in-frame clones and omits some. This table holds about 15,000 clones, more than 75% found once. This specimen consisted of blood, obtained from a patient who underwent chemoradiotherapy. The receptors were sampled from a human donor with HPV-associated anogenital cancer.

The chain is built from TRBV29-1 and TRBJ2-7; the D gene is possibly TRBD2 (8 bases). Germline CDR1 SQVTM, CDR2 ANQGSEA. Between the trimmed V and J ends, which lost 7 bases and 2 bases, there was a span of 21 bases. The CDR3 extends over 15 amino acids. CDR3 coding DNA: TGCAGCGCCGTCAGTCGGGGGGGACAGACCTACGAGCAGTACTTC. Translated, it gives CSAVSRGGQTYEQYF.

The genes are TRBV7-8 and TRBJ1-2; D remains ambiguous. Germline V gives CDR1 SGHVS, CDR2 FQNEAQ. Between the trimmed V and J ends, which lost 1 base and 4 bases, there was a span of 10 bases. This CDR3 comprises 14 residues. CDR3 bases: TGTGCCAGCAGCTTAGTTGTGGGCCCCTATGGCTACACCTTC. Protein: CASSLVVGPYGYTF.

The rearrangement uses TRBV30 and TRBJ1-5; D is ambiguous. V lost 0 bases, J lost 6 bases, and 9 bases lay in between. The CDR3 totals 13 residues. Per germline, CDR1 GTSNPN and CDR2 SVGIG (reference sequence). CDR3 amino acids: CAWSVGFGQPQHF. The CDR3 DNA sequence: TGTGCCTGGAGTGTGGGTTTTGGTCAGCCCCAGCATTTT.

The CDR3 bases are TGTGCCTGGAGCGACGCCGGGACAGGGGCTGGTGAAGCTTTCTTT. Encoded protein: CAWSDAGTGAGEAFF. The chain joins TRBV30 to TRBJ1-1, with TRBD1 identical over 10 bases. Germline lookup yields CDR1 GTSNPN and CDR2 SVGIG (reference sequence). V shed 3 bases, J shed 7 bases, and the junction held 11 bases outside the gene matches. This CDR3 is 15 amino acids long.

CDR3 bases: TGTGCCAGCAGCTCACGGGACTTCGATGAGCAGTTCTTC. It is translated as CASSSRDFDEQFF. The chain employs TRBV7-6 and TRBJ2-1; tentative D call: TRBD2 (6 bases). The CDR3 spans 13 residues. V was shortened by 4 bases and J by 8 bases, with 12 bases between the two germline ends. Germline CDR1 and CDR2: SGHVS and FNYEAQ.

The rearrangement joins TRBV5-1 to TRBJ2-6, with D hard to call. V gave up 2 bases and J gave up 7 bases, with 10 bases separating them. From germline, CDR1 is SGHRS and CDR2 YFSETQ. The CDR3 has 14 amino acids. The CDR3 region is CASSLNLGANVLTF. CDR3 bases: TGCGCCAGCAGCTTAAATCTGGGAGCCAACGTCCTGACTTTC.

The rearrangement joins TRBV5-1 to TRBJ2-2; 9 bases are a match to TRBD2. Unmatched junction bases numbered 3, after V lost 2 bases and J lost 4 bases. Germline values: CDR1 SGHRS, CDR2 YFSETQ. The CDR3 extends over 15 amino acids. The CDR3 region is CASSFGSGGTGELFF. The DNA for the CDR3 is TGCGCCAGCAGCTTCGGTAGCGGGGGCACCGGGGAGCTGTTTTTT.

The chain joins TRBV19 to TRBJ2-4; 14 nucleotides line up with TRBD2. The CDR3 has 13 amino acids. Trimming took 6 bases from V and 9 from J; bases not matched to a gene: 1. Germline V gene lookup returns CDR1 LNHDA and CDR2 SQIVND (reference sequence). The CDR3 reads CASSGLAGGIQYF. CDR3 bases: TGTGCCAGTAGCGGACTAGCGGGGGGCATTCAGTACTTC.

The gene calls are TRBV19 and TRBJ2-7; D is possibly TRBD1 or TRBD2 (5 bases each). CDR3 length: 14 residues. Germline CDR1 reads LNHDA; CDR2 reads SQIVND (reference sequence). The ends were cut back, 5 bases at V and 0 bases at J, with 11 bases in the middle. CDR3 in amino acids: CASSPPGRSYEQYF. The CDR3 coding sequence is TGTGCCAGTAGTCCCCCGGGGCGCTCCTACGAGCAGTACTTC.

The chain couples TRBV6-5 to TRBJ2-6; D remains unclear. The CDR3 extends over 13 amino acids. Germline CDR1 and CDR2: MNHEY and SVGAGI. The V end was cut by 10 bases, the J end by 0 bases, with 7 bases between. The CDR3 is CAIRSSGANVLTF. The CDR3 DNA follows: TGTGCCATCCGGTCCTCTGGGGCCAACGTCCTGACTTTC.

V and J are TRBV30 and TRBJ2-3, with D possibly TRBD1 on 5 matching bases. Trimming took 2 bases from V and 1 from J, leaving 16 bases between them. CDR1 and CDR2 from the germline V gene are GTSNPN and SVGIG (reference sequence). The CDR3 spans 16 residues. CDR3 protein: CAWSKGFGAGTDTQYF. The CDR3 DNA reads TGTGCCTGGAGTAAGGGTTTTGGGGCGGGCACAGATACGCAGTATTTT.

The chain carries TRBV2 and TRBJ2-7, with 10 bases matching TRBD1. The CDR3 is 14 amino acids. The germline V gene has CDR1 SNHLY and CDR2 FYNNEI. The V segment lost 2 bases and the J segment 6 bases; nucleotides outside the gene matches: 4. CDR3 loop: CASSELRTGGEQYF. CDR3 nucleotides: TGTGCCAGCAGTGAATTGAGGACAGGGGGCGAGCAGTACTTC.

The chain employs TRBV6-5 and TRBJ2-7; D is possibly TRBD1 or TRBD2 (6 bases each). The V end was cut by 6 bases, the J end by 5 bases, with 20 bases between. The CDR3 sequence is 15 residues long. Germline loops: CDR1 MNHEY, CDR2 SVGAGI. Here the CDR3 DNA reads TGTGCCAGCAGATCTTTAGGGGGGCTTATGGACGAGCAGTACTTC. Protein: CASRSLGGLMDEQYF.

The chain joins TRBV29-1 to TRBJ2-1; 10 positions match TRBD2. Germline V gene sequence: CDR1 SQVTM, CDR2 ANQGSEA. The J segment lost 9 bases and the V segment lost 4 bases, leaving 6 bases of the junction unmatched. This CDR3 is built from 13 residues. The CDR3 DNA is TGCAGCGTTGGCAGCGGGGGGGCCGTTGAGCAGTTCTTC. Amino acid sequence: CSVGSGGAVEQFF.

The V gene is TRBV9, the J gene TRBJ2-1, with TRBD2 matching 8 bases. CDR3 size: 16 residues. The germline CDR1 and CDR2 sequences are SGDLS and YYNGEE. With V trimmed by 0 bases and J by 3 bases, 5 bases remained unmatched. The CDR3 DNA reads TGTGCCAGCAGCGTAGAGGGGACTAGGGGCTACAATGAGCAGTTCTTC. It yields the protein CASSVEGTRGYNEQFF. The complete variable domain, with remaining parts taken from reference TRBV9 and TRBJ2-1, reads DSGVTQTPKHLITATGQRVTLRCSPRSGDLSVYWYQQSLDQGLQFLIQYYNGEERAKGNILERFSAQQFPDLHSELNLSSLELGDSALYFCASSVEGTRGYNEQFFGPGTRLTVL.

This rearrangement joins TRBV7-9 to TRBJ1-2; the match to TRBD1 covers 7 bases. This CDR3 spans 14 amino acids. The germline CDR1 and CDR2 sequences are SEHNR and FQNEAQ (reference sequence). Germline trimming cut 5 bases from V and 5 bases from J; bases unmatched to any gene: 8. This CDR3 reads CASSPRTGDYGYTF. CDR3 in DNA: TGTGCCAGCAGCCCGAGGACAGGCGATTATGGCTACACCTTC.